By proportion, the clone carrying this T cell receptor (delta chain) is medium-sized. A much larger clone lies a single base off, so this may be a read error. TCRdb re-called the RT-PCR reads through CATT. The sample includes roughly 3,100 delta-chain clones, around 2.1% of them seen just once. This sample is part of a study of gamma-delta T cells after stem cell transplantation. V was pared by 2 bases and J by 0 bases, with 30 bases between. This CDR3 is 21 amino acids long. Germline-derived CDR1 and CDR2 are GEAIGNYY and EKD. This receptor was obtained from a human donor. It is not recorded whose cells these are; they may come from a transplant donor. The specimen sequenced was gamma-delta T cells. The V and J genes are TRDV2 and TRDJ1; D remains unclear. The CDR3 reads CACDRVPGSPSFPSYTDKLIF. The CDR3 DNA follows: TGTGCCTGTGACAGAGTACCGGGTTCTCCGTCGTTTCCCTCGTACACCGATAAACTCATCTTT.